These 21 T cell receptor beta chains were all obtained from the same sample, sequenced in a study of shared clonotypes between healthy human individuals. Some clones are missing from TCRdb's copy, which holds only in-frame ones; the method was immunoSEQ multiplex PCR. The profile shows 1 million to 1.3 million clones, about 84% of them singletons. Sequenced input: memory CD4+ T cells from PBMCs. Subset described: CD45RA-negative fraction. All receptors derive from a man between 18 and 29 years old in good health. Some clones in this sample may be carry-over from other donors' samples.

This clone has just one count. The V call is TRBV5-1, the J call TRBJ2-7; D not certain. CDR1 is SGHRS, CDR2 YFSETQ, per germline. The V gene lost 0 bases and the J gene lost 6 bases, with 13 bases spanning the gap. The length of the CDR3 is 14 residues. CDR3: CASSLGVFGSEQYF. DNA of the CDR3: TGCGCCAGCAGCTTGGGAGTGTTCGGGTCCGAGCAGTACTTC.

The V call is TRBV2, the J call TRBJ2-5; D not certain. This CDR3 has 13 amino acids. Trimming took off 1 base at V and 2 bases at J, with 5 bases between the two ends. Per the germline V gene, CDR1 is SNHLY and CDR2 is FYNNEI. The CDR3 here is CASSEVRQETQYF. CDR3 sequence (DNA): TGTGCCAGCAGTGAAGTTAGACAAGAGACCCAGTACTTC.

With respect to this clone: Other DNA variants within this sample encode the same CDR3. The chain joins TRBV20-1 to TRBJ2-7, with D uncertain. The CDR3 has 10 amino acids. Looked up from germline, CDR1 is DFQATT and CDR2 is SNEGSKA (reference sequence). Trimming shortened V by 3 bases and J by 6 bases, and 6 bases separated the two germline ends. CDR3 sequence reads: CSASSVEQYF. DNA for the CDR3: TGCAGTGCTAGTTCGGTCGAGCAGTACTTC.

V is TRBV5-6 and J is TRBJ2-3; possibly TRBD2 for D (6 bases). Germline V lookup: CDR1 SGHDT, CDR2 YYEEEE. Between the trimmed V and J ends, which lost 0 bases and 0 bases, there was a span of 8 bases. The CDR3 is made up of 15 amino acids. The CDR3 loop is CASSLGGGSTDTQYF. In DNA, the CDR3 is TGTGCCAGCAGCTTGGGCGGAGGGAGCACAGATACGCAGTATTTT.

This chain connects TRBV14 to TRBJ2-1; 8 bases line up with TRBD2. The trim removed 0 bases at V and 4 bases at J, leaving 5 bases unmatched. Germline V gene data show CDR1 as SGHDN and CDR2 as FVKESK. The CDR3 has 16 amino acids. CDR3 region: CASSQELAGRYNEQFF. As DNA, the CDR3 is TGTGCCAGCAGCCAAGAGTTAGCGGGGCGGTACAATGAGCAGTTCTTC.

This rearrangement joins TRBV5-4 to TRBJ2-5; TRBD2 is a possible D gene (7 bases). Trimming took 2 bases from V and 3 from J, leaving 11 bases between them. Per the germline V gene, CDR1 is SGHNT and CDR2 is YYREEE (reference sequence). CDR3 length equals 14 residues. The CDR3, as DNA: TGTGCCAGCAGCTTAAGGGGGGGAAAAGAGACCCAGTACTTC. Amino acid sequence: CASSLRGGKETQYF.

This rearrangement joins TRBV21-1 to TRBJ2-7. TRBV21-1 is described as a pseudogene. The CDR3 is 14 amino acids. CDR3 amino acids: CASRGKSFSYEQYF. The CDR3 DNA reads TGTGCCAGCAGGGGTAAATCCTTTTCCTACGAGCAGTACTTC.

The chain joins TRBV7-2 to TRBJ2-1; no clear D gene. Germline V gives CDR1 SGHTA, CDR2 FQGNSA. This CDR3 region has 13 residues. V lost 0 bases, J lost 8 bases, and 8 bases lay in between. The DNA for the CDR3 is TGTGCCAGCAGCTTAGCCTGGTCCCATGAGCAGTTCTTC. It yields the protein CASSLAWSHEQFF. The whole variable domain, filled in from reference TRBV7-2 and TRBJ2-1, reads GAGVSQSPSNKVTEKGKDVELRCDPISGHTALYWYRQSLGQGLEFLIYFQGNSAPDKSGLPSDRFSAERTGGSVSTLTIQRTQQEDSAVYLCASSLAWSHEQFFGPGTRLTVL.

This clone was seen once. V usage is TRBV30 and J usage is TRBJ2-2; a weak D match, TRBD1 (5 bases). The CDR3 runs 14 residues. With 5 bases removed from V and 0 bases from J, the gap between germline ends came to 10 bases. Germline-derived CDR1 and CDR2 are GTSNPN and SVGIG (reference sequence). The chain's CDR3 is CAWCGHTNTGELFF. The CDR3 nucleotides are TGTGCCTGGTGCGGACACACGAACACCGGGGAGCTGTTTTTT.

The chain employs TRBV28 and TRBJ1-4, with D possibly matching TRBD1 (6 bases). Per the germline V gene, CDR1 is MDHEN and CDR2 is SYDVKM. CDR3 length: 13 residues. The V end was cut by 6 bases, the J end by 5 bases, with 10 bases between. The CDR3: CASRPGQNEKLFF. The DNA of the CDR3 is TGTGCCAGCAGACCAGGACAGAATGAAAAACTGTTTTTT.

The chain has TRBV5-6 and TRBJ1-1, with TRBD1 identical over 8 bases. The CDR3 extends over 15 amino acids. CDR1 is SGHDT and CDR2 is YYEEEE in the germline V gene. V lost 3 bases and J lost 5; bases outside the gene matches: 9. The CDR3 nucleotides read TGTGCCAGCAGCTCCCCTTTCAGGGGGCAGACTGAAGCTTTCTTT. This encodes CASSSPFRGQTEAFF. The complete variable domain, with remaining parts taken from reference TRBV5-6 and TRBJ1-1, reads DAGVTQSPTHLIKTRGQQVTLRCSPKSGHDTVSWYQQALGQGPQFIFQYYEEEERQRGNFPDRFSGHQFPNYSSELNVNALLLGDSALYLCASSSPFRGQTEAFFGQGTRLTVV.

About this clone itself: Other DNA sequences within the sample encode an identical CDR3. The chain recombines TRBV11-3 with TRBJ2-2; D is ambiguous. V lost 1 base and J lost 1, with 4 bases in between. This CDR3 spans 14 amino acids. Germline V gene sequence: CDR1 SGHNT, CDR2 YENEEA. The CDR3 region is CASSLGQNTGELFF. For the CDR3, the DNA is TGTGCCAGCAGCTTAGGCCAGAACACCGGGGAGCTGTTTTTT. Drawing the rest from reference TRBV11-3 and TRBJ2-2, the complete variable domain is EAGVVQSPRYKIIEKKQPVAFWCNPISGHNTLYWYLQNLGQGPELLIRYENEEAVDDSQLPKDRFSAERLKGVDSTLKIQPAELGDSAVYLCASSLGQNTGELFFGEGSRLTVL.

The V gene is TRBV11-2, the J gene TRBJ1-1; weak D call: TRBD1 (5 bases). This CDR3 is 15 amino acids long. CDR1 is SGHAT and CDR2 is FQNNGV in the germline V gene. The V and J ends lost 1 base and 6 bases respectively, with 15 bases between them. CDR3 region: CASSLGFNRFAEAFF. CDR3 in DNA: TGTGCCAGCAGCTTAGGATTTAACAGGTTCGCTGAAGCTTTCTTT.

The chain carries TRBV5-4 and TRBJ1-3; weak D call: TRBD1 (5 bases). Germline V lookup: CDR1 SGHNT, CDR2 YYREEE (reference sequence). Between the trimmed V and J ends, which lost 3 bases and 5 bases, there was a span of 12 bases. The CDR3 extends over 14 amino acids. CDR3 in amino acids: CASSSGQGRNTIYF. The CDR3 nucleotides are TGTGCCAGCAGCTCGGGCCAGGGCCGAAACACCATATATTTT.

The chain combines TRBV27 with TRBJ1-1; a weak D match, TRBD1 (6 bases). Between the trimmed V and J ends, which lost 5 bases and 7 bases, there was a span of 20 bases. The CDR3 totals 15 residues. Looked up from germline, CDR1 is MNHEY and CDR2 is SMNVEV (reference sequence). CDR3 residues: CASSINREGRNEAFF. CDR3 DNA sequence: TGTGCCAGCAGTATAAACAGGGAGGGCAGGAATGAAGCTTTCTTT.

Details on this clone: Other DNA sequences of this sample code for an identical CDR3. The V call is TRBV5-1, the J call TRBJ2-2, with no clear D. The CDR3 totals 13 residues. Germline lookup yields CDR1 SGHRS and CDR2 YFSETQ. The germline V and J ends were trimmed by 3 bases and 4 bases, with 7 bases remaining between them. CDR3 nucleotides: TGCGCCAGCAGCTCGGACGTCACCGGGGAGCTGTTTTTT. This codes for CASSSDVTGELFF.

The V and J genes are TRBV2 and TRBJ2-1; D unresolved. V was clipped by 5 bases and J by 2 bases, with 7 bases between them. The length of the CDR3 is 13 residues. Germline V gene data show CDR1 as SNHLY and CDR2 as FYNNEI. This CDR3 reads CASSNHPYNEQFF. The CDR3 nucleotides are TGTGCCAGCAGTAACCACCCCTACAATGAGCAGTTCTTC.

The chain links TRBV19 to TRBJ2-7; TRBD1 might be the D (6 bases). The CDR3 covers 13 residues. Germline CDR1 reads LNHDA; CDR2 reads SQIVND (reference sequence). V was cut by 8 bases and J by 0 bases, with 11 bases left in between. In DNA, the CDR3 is TGTGCCAGTTCCAGGGACAACTCCTACGAGCAGTACTTC. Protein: CASSRDNSYEQYF.

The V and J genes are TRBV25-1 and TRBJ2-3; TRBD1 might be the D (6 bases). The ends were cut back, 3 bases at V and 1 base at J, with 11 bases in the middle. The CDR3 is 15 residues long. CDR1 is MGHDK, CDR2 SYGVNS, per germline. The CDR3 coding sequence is TGTGCCAGCAGTGACTGGACAGTCCGCACAGATACGCAGTATTTT. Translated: CASSDWTVRTDTQYF.

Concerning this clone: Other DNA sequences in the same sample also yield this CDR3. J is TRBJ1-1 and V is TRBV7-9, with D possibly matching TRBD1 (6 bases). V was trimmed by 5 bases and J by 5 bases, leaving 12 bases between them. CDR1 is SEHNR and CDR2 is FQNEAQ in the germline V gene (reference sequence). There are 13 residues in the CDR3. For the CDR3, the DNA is TGTGCCAGCAGCCTACAGGGAGATACTGAAGCTTTCTTT. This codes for CASSLQGDTEAFF. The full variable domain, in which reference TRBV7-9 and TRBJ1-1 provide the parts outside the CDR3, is DTGVSQNPRHKITKRGQNVTFRCDPISEHNRLYWYRQTLGQGPEFLTYFQNEAQLEKSRLLSDRFSAERPKGSFSTLEIQRTEQGDSAMYLCASSLQGDTEAFFGQGTRLTVV.

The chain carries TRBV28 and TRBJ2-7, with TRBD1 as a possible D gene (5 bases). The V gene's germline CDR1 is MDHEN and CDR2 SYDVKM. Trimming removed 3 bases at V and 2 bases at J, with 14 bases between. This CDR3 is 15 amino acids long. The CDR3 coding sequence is TGTGCCAGCAGTTTTGTAACAACAGGTCCCTACGAGCAGTACTTC. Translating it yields CASSFVTTGPYEQYF.